This T cell receptor beta chain was documented in a study of post-analysis software for immune sequencing data. Study in general: The cohort encompassed relapsing-remitting, secondary progressive and progressive-relapsing multiple sclerosis disease courses. Study-level results: TRBV5-6, TRBV5-1 and TRBV20-1 belonged to a set of about five TRBV segments that were more frequent in patients than controls. Significantly lower normalized Chao1 diversity was found in patients with multiple sclerosis relative to controls.

With regard to this clonotype: Antigen unknown.

CDR1 and CDR2 from the germline V gene are SEHNR and FQNEAQ (reference sequence). The CDR3 extends over 12 amino acids. V was shortened by 5 bases and J by 1 base, with 5 bases between the two germline ends. TCR beta libraries were prepared from cDNA with unique molecular identifiers. The yield from roughly 1 to 10 million T cells was around 500,000 cDNA molecules in total. TCRdb re-derived calls from the PCR reads in MiXCR, one entry per CDR3 protein. The sample records roughly 540,000 distinct CDR3 sequences, 34% being singletons. What was sequenced was blood. This clonotype originated in a girl younger than 18 with multiple sclerosis. The chain recombines TRBV7-9 with TRBJ1-2; unclear D gene. CDR3: CASSPNNYGYTF. In DNA form, the CDR3 reads TGTGCCAGCAGCCCGAATAACTATGGCTACACCTTC.